This T cell receptor beta chain is from a study of CXCR3-negative and CXCR3-positive naive CD8 T cells. Study details: Each library gave roughly 1.6 +/- 0.3 million of approximately 130 million TRB reads. General study findings and limits: Both naive subsets showed comparably high diversity, and memory CD8+ cells showed much lower diversity. Comparison of naive subsets found surface CD5 to be comparable, and TCR strength was inferred on the basis of TRB CDR3 properties.

About this clonotype itself: Its specificity is not known.

The TRB cDNA libraries were prepared by 5' RACE with UMI labels. TCRdb reprocessed the 5' RACE reads and keeps a single row for each CDR3 protein, giving no DNA. The record lists tens of thousands of distinct CDR3 sequences, of which the ten most abundant hold roughly 10%. CDR3 length: 15 residues. Per the germline V gene, CDR1 is SGDLS and CDR2 is YYNGEE. This TCR was sampled from a human donor in good health. Some clones in this sample may be carry-over from other donors' samples. The sequenced sample was memory CD8+ T cells from blood. The J gene is TRBJ2-5, the V gene TRBV9. CDR3 protein: CASSDSEGVQETQYF.